The T cell receptor beta chain described here comes from a study of glioma-infiltrating T cells after dendritic cell vaccination. This CDR3 spans 13 amino acids. V was shortened by 2 bases and J by 9 bases, with 14 bases between the two germline ends. The V gene's germline CDR1 is SGDLS and CDR2 YYNGEE. General study results and limits: Higher TCR clonality did not directly relate to longer survival.

The primer mix had 60 V beta and 13 J beta primers. Produced via immunoSEQ multiplex PCR; TCRdb's table is partial and in-frame only. Among about 82,000 clones listed, around nine tenths were seen once. With respect to this clone: What it binds is not known.

V and J are TRBV9 and TRBJ1-1, with D possibly being TRBD1 (6 bases). The sequence came from a human donor with glioblastoma. The sequences come from blood, collected before dendritic cell vaccination. CDR3 protein: CASSVFPGHQAFF. The CDR3 region has the DNA TGTGCCAGCAGCGTGTTTCCGGGACACCAAGCTTTCTTT.